The rows below give T cell receptor beta chains drawn from one sample of a study of blood T cell repertoires in COVID-19. Sequencing used immunoSEQ multiplex PCR; TCRdb keeps in-frame clones, though not all of them. Of 20,000 to 30,000 clones in the sample, around nine tenths were seen once. The sequencing sample was made of peripheral blood. The receptor source for this set is a man aged 50 to 59 with active COVID-19. The CDR3 runs from the conserved cysteine through the conserved F or W. The D gene is left open where the match is weak. Some rows have no size entry. The others give once, few or many, or a class for an expanded clone.

NA	NA	17	TRBJ2-5	TRBV28	TGTGCCAGCAGTTTCTCTCCATCTAGCGATGCACAAGAGACCCAGTACTTC	CASSFSPSSDAQETQYF
NA	TRBD2	17	TRBJ2-3	TRBV2	TGTGCCAGCAGCCGATGGACTAGCGGGAGGAGCACAGATACGCAGTATTTT	CASSRWTSGRSTDTQYF
once	TRBD1	15	TRBJ1-5	TRBV6-5	TGTGCCAGCGAGGCGTTTGGGACAGGGCATCAGCCCCAGCATTTT	CASEAFGTGHQPQHF
NA	NA	13	TRBJ1-2	TRBV30	TGTGCCTCAGGAGGAGGTAATAACTATGGCTACACCTTC	CASGGGNNYGYTF
NA	NA	14	TRBJ1-6	TRBV7-3	TGTGCCAGCAGCTTAAGGCCAGGGGAATCACCCCTCCACTTT	CASSLRPGESPLHF
NA	TRBD1	14	TRBJ1-4	TRBV25-1	TGTGCCAGCAGTGAGGACAGGGGGACCGAAAAACTGTTTTTT	CASSEDRGTEKLFF
NA	TRBD2	16	TRBJ2-7	TRBV28	TGTGCCAGCAGTTCCCCCGCTGGCGGGAGTGGGTACGAGCAGTACTTC	CASSSPAGGSGYEQYF
NA	TRBD1	17	TRBJ1-4	TRBV7-6	TGTGCCAGCAGCTTAGTACCTACGGGCAGGGGGCCTGAAAAACTGTTTTTT	CASSLVPTGRGPEKLFF
NA	NA	13	TRBJ1-2	TRBV5-1	TGCGCCAGCAGCAAAACTAAACCGGGGGGCTACACCTTC	CASSKTKPGGYTF
NA	NA	17	TRBJ1-2	TRBV7-3	TGTGCCAGCAGCTTAAGGTTTTATCTAGGGAGTAACTATGGCTACACCTTC	CASSLRFYLGSNYGYTF
NA	TRBD2	16	TRBJ2-5	TRBV11-2	TGTGCCAGCAGCCCGACTAGCGGAGGCAGTTTGGAGACCCAGTACTTC	CASSPTSGGSLETQYF
few	NA	14	TRBJ2-5	TRBV7-9	TGTGCCAGCAGCGGTTACAGGGACCAAGAGACCCAGTACTTC	CASSGYRDQETQYF
NA	TRBD2	15	TRBJ2-1	TRBV11-3	TGTGCCAGCAGCGTAGGAACTAGCGCCGACAATGAGCAGTTCTTC	CASSVGTSADNEQFF
few	NA	14	TRBJ1-6	TRBV27	TGTGCCAGCAGAACAGGACAGTCCTATCTCCCCCTCCACTTT	CASRTGQSYLPLHF
NA	TRBD1	19	TRBJ2-1	TRBV7-3	TGTGCCAGCAGCAGAACGGGACAGGGGGCAATTAGCTCCTACAATGAGCAGTTCTTC	CASSRTGQGAISSYNEQFF
few	TRBD1	15	TRBJ1-5	TRBV6-5	TGTGCCAGCACCGGACAGGGGGACGGCAATCAGCCCCAGCATTTT	CASTGQGDGNQPQHF
NA	NA	12	TRBJ1-3	TRBV18	TGTGCCAGCTCACCAGAGGGAAACACCATATATTTT	CASSPEGNTIYF
NA	TRBD1	14	TRBJ1-5	TRBV24-1	TGTGCCACCAGCGGACAGGGGGTCATAATCCCCCAGCATTTT	CATSGQGVIIPQHF
NA	TRBD1	15	TRBJ2-7	TRBV2	TGTGCCAGCAGTTGGGAGATGACAGGGGGGGGCGAGCAGTACTTC	CASSWEMTGGGEQYF
NA	NA	16	TRBJ1-1	TRBV6-2/TRBV6-3	TGTGCCAGCAGTTACGCTCAGTCCGGGGGGGACACTGAAGCTTTCTTT	CASSYAQSGGDTEAFF
NA	NA	14	TRBJ2-5	TRBV5-1	TGCGCCAGCAGCTTGCGAGGGAGTCGGGAGACCCAGTACTTC	CASSLRGSRETQYF
NA	NA	14	TRBJ2-7	TRBV6-2/TRBV6-3	TGTGCCAGCAGTTTCCCGGGGGGCAACTACGAGCAGTACTTC	CASSFPGGNYEQYF
once	TRBD2	16	TRBJ2-1	TRBV5-1	TGCGCCAGCAGCACACCTAGGAGCGGGGGCTACAATGAGCAGTTCTTC	CASSTPRSGGYNEQFF
NA	TRBD1	14	TRBJ2-1	TRBV29-1	TGCAGCGTTGAACGGGACAGCCTTGGCGATGAGCAGTTCTTC	CSVERDSLGDEQFF
NA	TRBD1	15	TRBJ1-2	TRBV5-1	TGCGCCAGCAGCTCAAACGGACAGGGGGCAGATGGCTACACCTTC	CASSSNGQGADGYTF
NA	NA	13	TRBJ1-2	TRBV9	TGTGCCAGCAGCGTAGATTACCGGGATGGCTACACCTTC	CASSVDYRDGYTF
NA	NA	14	TRBJ1-2	TRBV6-5	TGTGCCAGCAGTTACTCGACGGCGGATGGGGGCTACACCTTC	CASSYSTADGGYTF
once	NA	15	TRBJ2-3	TRBV9	TGTGCCAGCAGCGTAGCTGGGACTCGGGCAGATACGCAGTATTTT	CASSVAGTRADTQYF
NA	NA	14	TRBJ1-2	TRBV27	TGTGCCAGCGCCTGGGGGCCTACTAACTATGGCTACACCTTC	CASAWGPTNYGYTF
NA	TRBD1	15	TRBJ1-5	TRBV2	TGTGCCAGCAGTTTACAGGGGGTCGGCAATCAGCCCCAGCATTTT	CASSLQGVGNQPQHF
NA	NA	14	TRBJ2-7	TRBV19	TGTGCCAGCCGCCGGGGCGGGACCTCCTACGAGCAGTACTTC	CASRRGGTSYEQYF
NA	TRBD2	17	TRBJ2-2	TRBV4-1	TGCGCCAGCAGCCAAGAGGCTAGCGGGAGAAGGACCGGGGAGCTGTTTTTT	CASSQEASGRRTGELFF
NA	NA	16	TRBJ1-5	TRBV28	TGTGCCAGCAGTTTTCGTGGGGCAGCCAGCAATCAGCCCCAGCATTTT	CASSFRGAASNQPQHF
NA	TRBD2	15	TRBJ2-5	TRBV3-1/TRBV3-2	TGTGCCAGCAGCGATCCCGGGACTAGCAGAGAGACCCAGTACTTC	CASSDPGTSRETQYF
NA	TRBD2	16	TRBJ2-5	TRBV6-1	TGTGCCAGCAGTGAACCTACGGCTAGCGGGAGTGGGACCCAGTACTTC	CASSEPTASGSGTQYF
NA	NA	20	TRBJ1-5	TRBV28	TGTGCCAGCAGTTTAAGGCCGGCAGGGTCGGGACTATACAGCAATCAGCCCCAGCATTTT	CASSLRPAGSGLYSNQPQHF
NA	NA	17	TRBJ1-6	TRBV21-1	TGTGCCAGCAGCAAAGGGGCGGGGGCACGGTATAATTCACCCCTCCACTTT	CASSKGAGARYNSPLHF
NA	TRBD1	13	TRBJ1-6	TRBV2	TGTGCCACTCGGGACAGGGCGAATTCACCCCTCCACTTT	CATRDRANSPLHF
NA	TRBD1	14	TRBJ1-2	TRBV5-6	TGTGCCAGCAGCGGCGGGACAGCAAAGCGTGGCTACACCTTC	CASSGGTAKRGYTF
NA	TRBD1	14	TRBJ1-2	TRBV29-1	TGCAGCGTTGAACTGGGACAGGGACCCTATGGCTACACCTTC	CSVELGQGPYGYTF
once	TRBD1	14	TRBJ2-5	TRBV5-1	TGCGCCAGCAGCCAGGGGACAGGGAAAGAGACCCAGTACTTC	CASSQGTGKETQYF
NA	NA	14	TRBJ2-2	TRBV5-4	TGTGCCAGCAGCTTGAGCGTCGGCGCCGGGGAGCTGTTTTTT	CASSLSVGAGELFF
NA	TRBD2	18	TRBJ2-1	TRBV7-2	TGTGCCAGCAGCCCTCAACCACCGGGACTAGGGGGGGGCAATGAGCAGTTCTTC	CASSPQPPGLGGGNEQFF
NA	TRBD1	16	TRBJ2-5	TRBV9	TGTGCCAGCAGCGGCAGCCGGGACAGTGCCTCGGAGACCCAGTACTTC	CASSGSRDSASETQYF
NA	TRBD1	14	TRBJ1-2	TRBV5-6	TGTGCCAGCAGCTTACCCGGGACAGACTATGGCTACACCTTC	CASSLPGTDYGYTF
NA	TRBD1	16	TRBJ1-6	TRBV9	TGTGCCAGCAGCAGTTTCGGCAGGGGGAAGGATTCACCCCTCCACTTT	CASSSFGRGKDSPLHF
once	NA	14	TRBJ1-1	TRBV6-5	TGTGCCAGCAGGAGGGATTACAGAATGGGTCAAGCTTTCTTT	CASRRDYRMGQAFF
NA	TRBD2	17	TRBJ2-3	TRBV4-1	TGCGCCAGCAGCCGGGGTGGACTAGCGGGATTGGGAGATACGCAGTATTTT	CASSRGGLAGLGDTQYF
NA	NA	14	TRBJ1-5	TRBV24-1	TGTGCCACCAGTGCCCCGTATAGCAATCAGCCCCAGCATTTT	CATSAPYSNQPQHF
NA	TRBD2	15	TRBJ2-3	TRBV5-4	TGTGCCAGCAGCTTTCGCGGGAGAAGAGCAGATACGCAGTATTTT	CASSFRGRRADTQYF
NA	TRBD2	16	TRBJ2-7	TRBV9	TGTGCCAGCAGCTCCCCCCGGGACTACACCTCCTACGAGCAGTACTTC	CASSSPRDYTSYEQYF
NA	NA	15	TRBJ2-3	TRBV24-1	TGTGCCACCAGGCAAACAGGGATTCCCACAGATACGCAGTATTTT	CATRQTGIPTDTQYF
NA	TRBD2	19	TRBJ2-1	TRBV7-6	TGTGCCAGCAGCTTAGGCCTCTTGGGGGCGGGGGGAACCTACAATGAGCAGTTCTTC	CASSLGLLGAGGTYNEQFF
NA	NA	11	TRBJ2-7	TRBV20-1	TGCAGTGCTAGGGGCGTCCACGAGCAGTACTTC	CSARGVHEQYF